This T cell receptor beta chain was profiled in a study of blood T cell repertoires in COVID-19 (dated by TCRdb to about 2020). Looking at the study overall: Collaborator samples came from the United States, Italy and Spain and covered acute and convalescent phases of COVID-19. Samples came from the ongoing ImmuneRACE study (first 160 participants) plus 1,254 subjects from 6 global collaborators. The material from the prospective study consisted of cDNA or gDNA derived from T cells, B-cell-depleted T cells, or PBMCs. The sample metadata nearly always contained a de-identified subject ID, COVID-19 status, age in years and sex. The dataset comprised deeply sampled blood TCRbeta repertoires from subjects exposed to, actively infected with, or recovered from COVID-19. Where available, HLA class I and class II types were obtained from metadata supplied by the sample provider rather than from assay-based typing. The repertoires were released in a freely available public database meant as a resource for research on the immune response to SARS-CoV-2. Beyond this particular receptor, the publication reports: The amount of clinical and demographic metadata varied by source and participant and was provided uncurated.

Each collaborating institution followed its own protocols to collect whole blood in K2EDTA tubes. For TCRbeta analysis, collaborators shipped samples in one of three forms: frozen whole blood, isolated PBMCs, or DNA extracted from either of those sample types. The table lists this clone with a few counts. The antigen it recognizes is unknown. The input lacks base qualities; no much larger clone sits a single base away. The CDR3 has 14 amino acids, counting the end cysteine and phenylalanine. The retained sequence is limited to the CDR3, 42 bases, with the frame set at the first base. Between the V and J ends, shortened by 3 bases and 1 base respectively, the junction contains 10 bases. CDR1 and CDR2, looked up from the germline V gene, are SGHTS and YDEGEE. TCRbeta CDR3 regions were amplified from genomic DNA by means of the immunoSEQ Assay, a bias-controlled multiplex PCR. For the original study's pipeline: Within the assay, amplification of reference gene primers was used to estimate how many nucleated cells each sample contained. To quantify the absolute abundance of each unique TCRbeta CDR3 rearrangement, sequence reads were collapsed and filtered. For each sample, productive Simpson clonality was calculated as the square root of Simpson's diversity index over productive rearrangements. TCRdb re-hosts the immuneACCESS table, in-frame sequences only. Its copies lack some clones; in the studies checked, an unresolved V gene accounts for under half of them, and the cause for the rest is not known. Clone size and V and J calls were adopted from that table, with D and trimming inferred from the DNA. This sample comprises about 120,000 clones, 83% of them detected only once. About 2.1% of the sample belongs to the ten largest clones.

The TCR originated in a man under 40 with acute or convalescent COVID-19. The sequence links TRBV5-8 to TRBJ1-1; the D gene identity is not certain. The sample taken for sequencing was peripheral blood. The sequenced DNA: TGTGCCAGCAGCTCGGCGGTGGCGAACACTGAAGCTTTCTTT. This is translated as CASSSAVANTEAFF.